This is a list of T cell receptor beta chains from one sample in a study of T cell responses to AZD1222 COVID-19 vaccine. Using immunoSEQ multiplex PCR, the repertoire was profiled, and TCRdb retains in-frame clones only, with some absent. The sample holds approximately 150,000 clones, about 89% seen once. Sequenced material: peripheral blood, taken on day 0 of AZD1222 vaccination. All receptors derive from an adult in good health. The CDR3 runs from the conserved cysteine through the conserved F or W. Each record gives: V gene, D gene, clone size, J gene, CDR3 protein, CDR3 DNA. A D gene is named only where the DNA matches it firmly. Size is stated for part of the rows, as once, few or many counts, or as a class when the clone is expanded.

>TRBV5-1|TRBD2|NA|TRBJ2-3
CASSLVTGGGPTDTQYF
TGCGCCAGCAGCTTGGTTACCGGCGGGGGGCCGACAGATACGCAGTATTTT
>TRBV9|NA|NA|TRBJ2-2
CASSPGFGTGELFF
TGTGCCAGCAGCCCGGGGTTTGGCACCGGGGAGCTGTTTTTT
>TRBV6-4|TRBD1|medium-sized|TRBJ2-3
CASSDSTGADTQYF
TGTGCCAGCAGTGACTCGACAGGGGCAGATACGCAGTATTTT
>TRBV4-2|TRBD2|NA|TRBJ2-3
CASSPSEPLAGADTQYF
TGTGCCAGCAGCCCCTCCGAGCCACTAGCGGGAGCCGATACGCAGTATTTT
>TRBV2|NA|NA|TRBJ2-7
CANRGGDSGEQYF
TGTGCCAACAGGGGAGGGGACTCGGGAGAGCAGTACTTC
>TRBV5-4|NA|NA|TRBJ1-2
CASAPQGYGYTF
TGTGCCAGCGCTCCACAAGGCTATGGCTACACCTTC
>TRBV7-9|NA|few|TRBJ2-1
CASSLVGLGNEQFF
TGTGCCAGCAGCTTAGTGGGTCTGGGTAATGAGCAGTTCTTC
>TRBV15|TRBD1|NA|TRBJ1-6
CATSRGGDRSNSPLHF
TGTGCCACCAGCAGAGGAGGGGACAGAAGTAATTCACCCCTCCACTTT
>TRBV4-3|NA|NA|TRBJ1-5
CASSQDRGNQPQHF
TGCGCCAGCAGCCAAGATAGGGGGAATCAGCCCCAGCATTTT
>TRBV9|NA|NA|TRBJ1-2
CASSADSNYGYTF
TGTGCCAGCAGCGCCGACAGTAACTATGGCTACACCTTC
>TRBV2|NA|NA|TRBJ1-5
CASSATDVNQPQHF
TGTGCCAGCAGTGCGACAGACGTCAATCAGCCCCAGCATTTT
>TRBV6-5|NA|NA|TRBJ2-7
CASSSPGAGVYEQYF
TGTGCCAGCAGTTCCCCAGGGGCGGGGGTCTACGAGCAGTACTTC
>TRBV6-5|TRBD1|NA|TRBJ2-7
CASSRSTGYTEQYF
TGTGCCAGCAGCCGTTCGACAGGGTATACCGAGCAGTACTTC
>TRBV11-3|NA|NA|TRBJ2-7
CASSLPGFNEQYF
TGTGCCAGCAGCTTACCAGGGTTCAACGAGCAGTACTTC
>TRBV5-8|TRBD1|NA|TRBJ2-7
CASSFTGGDPYEQYF
TGTGCCAGCAGCTTCACAGGGGGAGACCCCTACGAGCAGTACTTC
>TRBV18|NA|NA|TRBJ2-2
CASSPRWHTGELFF
TGTGCCAGCTCACCACGCTGGCACACCGGGGAGCTGTTTTTT
>TRBV7-3|NA|NA|TRBJ2-2
CASSPGSGELFF
TGTGCCAGCAGCCCCGGATCCGGGGAGCTGTTTTTT
>TRBV6-5|NA|NA|TRBJ1-2
CASSTGYGYTF
TGTGCCAGCAGTACAGGGTATGGCTACACCTTC
>TRBV21-1|NA|NA|TRBJ1-2
CASSNDSIQGGGGYTF
TGTGCCAGCAGCAATGACTCGATACAGGGAGGTGGAGGCTACACCTTC
>TRBV29-1|NA|NA|TRBJ2-3
CEPVLAGEYF
TGCGAGCCGGTATTAGCAGGGGAGTATTTT
>TRBV7-9|TRBD2|NA|TRBJ2-3
CASSPRGMSTDTQYF
TGTGCCAGCAGCCCGCGGGGGATGAGCACAGATACGCAGTATTTT
>TRBV6-5|NA|NA|TRBJ1-2
CASSYGQGIYGYTF
TGTGCCAGCAGTTACGGGCAGGGTATCTATGGCTACACCTTC
>TRBV7-8|NA|few|TRBJ1-2
CASSLDWSGRYNYGYTF
TGTGCCAGCAGCTTAGATTGGTCAGGACGATATAACTATGGCTACACCTTC
>TRBV6-5|TRBD1|NA|TRBJ1-5
CASSRGQGMGQPQHF
TGTGCCAGCAGCCGCGGACAGGGGATGGGTCAGCCCCAGCATTTT
>TRBV7-2|TRBD1|NA|TRBJ1-4
CASSLNRGRNEKLFF
TGTGCCAGCAGCTTAAACAGGGGCCGTAATGAAAAACTGTTTTTT
>TRBV7-2|TRBD2|NA|TRBJ2-7
CASSLAHGLAGGPLREQYF
TGTGCCAGCAGCTTAGCGCACGGACTAGCGGGAGGGCCCCTTCGGGAGCAGTACTTC
>TRBV6-2/TRBV6-3|TRBD1|NA|TRBJ1-2
CASSYAGTGKDGYTF
TGTGCCAGCAGTTACGCGGGGACAGGGAAGGATGGCTACACCTTC
>TRBV6-4|NA|NA|TRBJ2-2
CASSELLDTGELFF
TGTGCCAGCAGTGAACTTTTGGACACCGGGGAGCTGTTTTTT
>TRBV6-5|TRBD1|once|TRBJ1-5
CASRKSTGGQPQHF
TGTGCCAGCAGGAAGTCCACAGGGGGCCAGCCCCAGCATTTT
>TRBV2|TRBD1|NA|TRBJ1-1
CAIGQGLSTEAFF
TGTGCCATAGGACAGGGTTTGAGCACTGAAGCTTTCTTT
>TRBV15|TRBD1|once|TRBJ2-7
CASRDSNFYEQYF
TGTGCCAGCCGGGACAGTAACTTCTACGAGCAGTACTTC
>TRBV4-2|NA|few|TRBJ1-1
CASSQLREKAEAFF
TGTGCCAGCAGCCAACTCAGGGAGAAAGCTGAAGCTTTCTTT
>TRBV19|NA|NA|TRBJ1-5
CASSIGSGGAGQPQHF
TGTGCCAGTAGTATTGGGTCGGGGGGGGCAGGACAGCCCCAGCATTTT
>TRBV6-1|NA|NA|TRBJ1-2
CASSEGHKLYGYTF
TGTGCCAGCAGTGAGGGGCACAAGCTCTATGGCTACACCTTC
>TRBV6-5|NA|NA|TRBJ2-3
CAEGTDTQYF
TGTGCTGAGGGCACAGATACGCAGTATTTT
>TRBV30|NA|once|TRBJ2-5
CAWTPAGVETQYF
TGTGCCTGGACTCCCGCTGGGGTCGAGACCCAGTACTTC
>TRBV6-6|TRBD1|NA|TRBJ1-2
CASSYSRGQGDGYTF
TGTGCCAGCAGTTACTCGAGGGGACAGGGGGATGGCTACACCTTC
>TRBV11-2|NA|NA|TRBJ1-2
CASSQGTYGYTF
TGTGCCAGCAGCCAGGGGACCTATGGCTACACCTTC
>TRBV18|TRBD2|NA|TRBJ2-1
CASSPFSGRANNEQFF
TGTGCCAGCTCACCCTTTAGCGGGAGGGCCAACAATGAGCAGTTCTTC